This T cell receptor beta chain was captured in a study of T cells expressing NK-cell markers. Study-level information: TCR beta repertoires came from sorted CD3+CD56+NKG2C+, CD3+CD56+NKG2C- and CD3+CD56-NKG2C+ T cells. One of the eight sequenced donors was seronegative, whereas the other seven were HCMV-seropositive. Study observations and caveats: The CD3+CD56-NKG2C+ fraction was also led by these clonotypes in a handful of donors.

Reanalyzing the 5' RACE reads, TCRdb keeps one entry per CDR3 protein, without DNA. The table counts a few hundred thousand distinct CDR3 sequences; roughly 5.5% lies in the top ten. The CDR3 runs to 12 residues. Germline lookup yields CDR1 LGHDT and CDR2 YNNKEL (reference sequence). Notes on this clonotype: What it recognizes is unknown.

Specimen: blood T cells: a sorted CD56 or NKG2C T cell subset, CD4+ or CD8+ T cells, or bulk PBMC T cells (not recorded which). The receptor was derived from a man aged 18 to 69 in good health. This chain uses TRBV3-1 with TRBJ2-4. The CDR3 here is CASSLNSNIQYF. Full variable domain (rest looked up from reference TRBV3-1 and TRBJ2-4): DTAVSQTPKYLVTQMGNDKSIKCEQNLGHDTMYWYKQDSKKFLKIMFSYNNKELIINETVPNRFSPKSPDKAHLNLHINSLELGDSAVYFCASSLNSNIQYFGAGTRLSVL.